This TCR beta chain was captured by sequencing in a study of metastatic and nonmetastatic thyroid tumors. Study context: Where malignant and benign thyroid patients were concerned, repertoires were compared across blood and tumor or nodule tissue. Study-wide results and limits: When malignant thyroid tumors were compared with benign nodules, TCR beta diversity was reportedly significantly higher in the malignant tumors. This held in both blood and tumor samples.

Details on this clone: Its specificity is unknown.

With MiXCR, TCRdb called clones anew from the PCR reads. Of about 17,000 clones in the sample, about 24% were seen once. Germline CDR1 MDHEN, CDR2 SYDVKM. The V gene lost 5 bases and the J gene lost 0 bases, with 19 bases spanning the gap. The CDR3 has 17 amino acids. No treatment had been given to any patient before thyroid surgery. This sequence originates from a female donor with papillary thyroid cancer or a benign thyroid nodule (not recorded which). Some clones in this sample may be carry-over from other donors' samples. The sample was adjacent normal tissue. The chain has TRBV28 and TRBJ1-1; possible D gene TRBD1, 5 bases. As DNA, the CDR3 is TGTGCCAGCAGTACACCTGACAGCAGGATCATGAACACTGAAGCTTTCTTT. Encoded protein: CASSTPDSRIMNTEAFF.